Detailed here is one T cell receptor beta chain. Antigen unknown. Primed by a sample-barcoded 5' primer and a J-beta primer mix, a second PCR proceeded for 7 to 11 cycles. From the 5' RACE reads, TCRdb called clonotypes with MiXCR, one entry per CDR3 protein. The data show 1,100,000 or so distinct CDR3 sequences, with under 45% seen just once and over 15% held by the top ten. These data come from a study of blood T cells in healthy people across ages. General study points: Older age coincided with a roughly linear decline in TCR beta diversity per million T cells.

CDR3 length equals 15 residues. The germline V gene has CDR1 MNHNY and CDR2 SVGAGI (reference sequence). V lost 6 bases, J lost 3 bases, and 7 bases stayed unmatched. This TCR was sampled from an older woman in good health. The sample comprised blood. This chain uses TRBV6-6 with TRBJ2-3; 9 bases map to TRBD1. CDR3 bases: TGTGCCAGCAGCCGTGGGACAGGGAGGACAGATACGCAGTATTTT. It encodes CASSRGTGRTDTQYF.